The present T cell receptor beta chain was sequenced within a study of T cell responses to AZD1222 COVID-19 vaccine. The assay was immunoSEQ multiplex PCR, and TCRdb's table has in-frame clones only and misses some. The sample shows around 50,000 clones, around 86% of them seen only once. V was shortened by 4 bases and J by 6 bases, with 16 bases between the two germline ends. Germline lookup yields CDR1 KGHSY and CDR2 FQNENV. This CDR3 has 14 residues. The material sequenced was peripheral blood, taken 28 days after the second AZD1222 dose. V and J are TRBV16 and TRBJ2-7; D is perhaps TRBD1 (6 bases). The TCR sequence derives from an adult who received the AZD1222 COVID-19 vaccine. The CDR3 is CASSPFTGQSEQYF. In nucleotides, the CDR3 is TGTGCCAGCAGCCCATTCACAGGGCAATCCGAGCAGTACTTC.